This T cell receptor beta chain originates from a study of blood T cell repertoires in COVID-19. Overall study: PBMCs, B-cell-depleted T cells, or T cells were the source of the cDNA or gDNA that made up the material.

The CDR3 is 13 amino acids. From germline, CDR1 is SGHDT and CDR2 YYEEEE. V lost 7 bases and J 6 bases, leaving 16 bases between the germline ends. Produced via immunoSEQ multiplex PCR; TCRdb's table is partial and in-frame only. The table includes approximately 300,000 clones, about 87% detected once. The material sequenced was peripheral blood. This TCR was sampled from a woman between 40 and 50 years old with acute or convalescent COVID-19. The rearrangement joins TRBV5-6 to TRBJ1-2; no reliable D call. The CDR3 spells CASSYWAYDGYTF. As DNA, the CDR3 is TGTGCCAGCTCCTACTGGGCGTACGATGGCTACACCTTC.